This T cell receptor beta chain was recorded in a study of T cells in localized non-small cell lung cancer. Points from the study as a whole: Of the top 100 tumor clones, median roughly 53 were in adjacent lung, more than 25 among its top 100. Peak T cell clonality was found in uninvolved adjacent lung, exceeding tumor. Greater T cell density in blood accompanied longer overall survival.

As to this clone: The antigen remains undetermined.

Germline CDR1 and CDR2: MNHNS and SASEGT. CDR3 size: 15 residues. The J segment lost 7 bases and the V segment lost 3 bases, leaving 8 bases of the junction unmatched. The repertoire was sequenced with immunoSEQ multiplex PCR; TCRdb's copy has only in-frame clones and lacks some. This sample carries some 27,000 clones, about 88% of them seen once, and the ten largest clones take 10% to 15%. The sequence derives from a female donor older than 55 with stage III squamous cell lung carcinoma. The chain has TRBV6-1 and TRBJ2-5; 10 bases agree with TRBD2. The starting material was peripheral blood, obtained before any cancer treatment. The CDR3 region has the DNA TGTGCCAGCAGTGACGGCCTAGCGGGAGTCGGGACCCAGTACTTC. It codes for CASSDGLAGVGTQYF.